These 30 T cell receptor beta chains originate from one sample sequenced in a study of shared clonotypes between healthy human individuals. Sequencing was performed with immunoSEQ multiplex PCR; in TCRdb, only in-frame clones are kept and a portion is missing. This sample yields some 1 million clones, of which around four fifths are seen a single time; about 1.5% belongs to the top ten. Sequencing was done on a sample of memory CD4+ T cells sorted from blood. This sample's subset: CD45RA-negative fraction. Every receptor here comes from a young man in good health.

This sequence joins TRBV5-1 and TRBJ2-2; D is unresolved. The CDR3 spans 15 residues. The V end was cut by 4 bases, the J end by 0 bases, with 10 bases between. The germline V gene has CDR1 SGHRS and CDR2 YFSETQ. The CDR3 spells CASSPTGPNTGELFF. Here the CDR3 DNA reads TGCGCCAGCAGCCCGACCGGGCCGAACACCGGGGAGCTGTTTTTT.

The chain employs TRBV19 and TRBJ2-7, with TRBD2 matching 7 bases. Germline V CDR1 and CDR2: LNHDA, SQIVND (reference sequence). V shed 4 bases and J 3 bases; nucleotides not matched to a gene: 15. The CDR3 consists of 17 residues. CDR3 loop: CASSKTAGTNFLYEQYF. The CDR3 region has the DNA TGTGCCAGTAGTAAAACGGCTGGGACTAACTTCCTCTACGAGCAGTACTTC.

The chain links TRBV30 to TRBJ2-2; 7 nucleotides agree with TRBD2. There are 13 residues in the CDR3. Germline assignment: CDR1 GTSNPN and CDR2 SVGIG (reference sequence). V lost 7 bases, J lost 1 base, and 3 bases stayed unmatched. The CDR3 DNA reads TGTGCCTTGAAGCGGGAGAACACCGGGGAGCTGTTTTTT. Encoded protein: CALKRENTGELFF.

The CDR3 DNA follows: TGTGCCAGCAGCTGGAGGGGGAATCAGCCCCAGCATTTT. It yields the protein CASSWRGNQPQHF. The chain uses TRBV7-2 and TRBJ1-5; tentatively, D is TRBD1 (6 bases). Germline CDR1 is SGHTA and CDR2 is FQGNSA. This CDR3 has 13 amino acids. Trimming left V 4 bases short and J 4 bases short, with 8 bases between.

V and J are TRBV5-6 and TRBJ1-5, with 8 bases matching TRBD1. CDR1 and CDR2 (germline): SGHDT, YYEEEE. V was pared by 4 bases and J by 2 bases, with 5 bases of the junction left unmatched. This CDR3 spans 15 amino acids. For the CDR3, the DNA is TGTGCCAGCAGCGCGACAGGGGCGGGCAATCAGCCCCAGCATTTT. Protein sequence: CASSATGAGNQPQHF.

This chain joins TRBV19 and TRBJ1-4; 10 bases map to TRBD1. CDR3 length: 14 residues. The ends lost 6 bases at V and 8 bases at J; junction bases unmatched: 6. Germline V gene sequence: CDR1 LNHDA, CDR2 SQIVND (reference sequence). For the CDR3, the DNA is TGTGCCAGTAGCCGACAGGGGGCATACGAAAAACTGTTTTTT. Amino acid sequence: CASSRQGAYEKLFF.

The chain joins TRBV5-3 to TRBJ1-5; 10 bases align to TRBD1. TRBV5-3 is labeled an ORF, and its function is uncertain. Losses at the gene ends were 1 base for V and 10 bases for J; bases not matched to a gene: 8. CDR3 length equals 15 residues. CDR3 in amino acids: CARSLSGTGEVPQHF. As DNA, the CDR3 is TGTGCCAGAAGCTTGAGTGGGACAGGGGAAGTTCCCCAGCATTTT.

The chain recombines TRBV2 with TRBJ1-4, with a weak D call TRBD1 (5 bases). The V end lost 3 bases, the J end lost 5 bases, and 10 bases lay between the germline ends. Germline assignment: CDR1 SNHLY and CDR2 FYNNEI. There are 14 residues in the CDR3. This CDR3 is CASSDRQFNEKLFF. As DNA, the CDR3 is TGTGCCAGCAGTGATAGACAGTTCAATGAAAAACTGTTTTTT.

The J gene is TRBJ1-6, the V gene TRBV5-5; 7 nucleotides agree with TRBD1. The germline V gene encodes CDR1 SGHKS and CDR2 YYEKEE (reference sequence). The CDR3 runs 16 residues. V dropped 0 bases and J dropped 10; count of bases not matched to a gene: 10. The CDR3 DNA reads as TGTGCCAGCAGCTTGGTGGACAGGCTAGCAAACTCACCCCTCCACTTT. This gives the protein CASSLVDRLANSPLHF.

There are many counts of this clone. J is TRBJ1-1 and V is TRBV4-2, with D tentatively TRBD1 (6 bases). Germline CDR1 is LGHNA and CDR2 is YNFKEQ. The CDR3 sequence is 14 residues long. The V and J ends lost 3 bases and 1 base respectively, with 9 bases between them. The CDR3 reads CASSQGASNTEAFF. CDR3 DNA: TGTGCCAGCAGCCAGGGGGCGTCGAACACTGAAGCTTTCTTT.

This clone showed up just once. The CDR3 nucleotides read TGTGCCATCAGTGAGAATCCGGGGGGGACCGGGGAGCTGTTTTTT. Its protein is CAISENPGGTGELFF. The chain carries TRBV10-3 and TRBJ2-2; 8 bases line up with TRBD2. Germline lookup yields CDR1 ENHRY and CDR2 SYGVKD. With 2 bases clipped from V and 5 bases from J, the junction kept 4 bases outside the gene matches. The CDR3 totals 15 residues.

The chain carries TRBV7-8 and TRBJ1-3; D is ambiguous. V was cut by 5 bases and J by 2 bases, with 7 bases left in between. This CDR3 region has 13 residues. Germline CDR1 and CDR2: SGHVS and FQNEAQ. CDR3 protein: CASSLFPGNTIYF. The CDR3 region has the DNA TGTGCCAGCAGCCTGTTCCCTGGAAACACCATATATTTT. Together with reference TRBV7-8 and TRBJ1-3, the CDR3 gives the full variable domain: GAGVSQSPRYKVAKRGQDVALRCDPISGHVSLFWYQQALGQGPEFLTYFQNEAQLDKSGLPSDRFFAERPEGSVSTLKIQRTQQEDSAVYLCASSLFPGNTIYFGEGSWLTVV.

The V call is TRBV6-6, the J call TRBJ2-7; 8 nucleotides align to TRBD2. Germline CDR1 reads MNHNY; CDR2 reads SVGAGI (reference sequence). J was trimmed by 4 bases and V by 0 bases; bases with no gene match: 2. The CDR3 totals 14 residues. CDR3 coding DNA: TGTGCCAGCAGTTACTCAGCGGGAGCTTACGAGCAGTACTTC. Translation: CASSYSAGAYEQYF.

This clone was observed a handful of times. V gene TRBV6-1 combines with J gene TRBJ2-1, with D unresolved. The germline V and J ends were trimmed by 2 bases and 6 bases, with 5 bases remaining between them. The V gene's germline CDR1 is MNHNS and CDR2 SASEGT. This CDR3 spans 12 amino acids. CDR3 nucleotide sequence: TGTGCCAGCAGTGAACAGTCCAATGAGCAGTTCTTC. As protein: CASSEQSNEQFF.

This clone has a handful of counts. The chain is built from TRBV4-1 and TRBJ1-1; D is unresolved. V lost 4 bases and J 10 bases, leaving 16 bases between the germline ends. The germline gives CDR1 MGHRA, CDR2 YSYEKL. The CDR3 length is 13 residues. The CDR3 nucleotides read TGCGCCAGCAGCCTCCGGTCCTCCGGGATAGCTTTCTTT. Translation gives CASSLRSSGIAFF.

The chain links TRBV5-6 to TRBJ2-2; 9 bases match TRBD1. CDR1 and CDR2 (germline): SGHDT, YYEEEE. CDR3 length: 17 amino acids. With 4 bases clipped from V and 7 bases from J, the junction kept 14 bases outside the gene matches. CDR3 amino acids: CASSAPKDRGRGGELFF. The CDR3 nucleotides are TGTGCCAGCAGCGCACCCAAGGACAGGGGACGGGGCGGGGAGCTGTTTTTT.

This chain joins TRBV7-9 and TRBJ1-2, with a weak D call TRBD1 (5 bases). Trimming pared 1 base from V and 8 bases from J, leaving 14 bases between. CDR3 size: 14 residues. Per germline, CDR1 SEHNR and CDR2 FQNEAQ (reference sequence). CDR3 bases: TGTGCCAGCAGCTTAGACCGGAAGGGGAACGGCTACACCTTC. Its protein is CASSLDRKGNGYTF. Full variable domain (missing parts from reference TRBV7-9 and TRBJ1-2): DTGVSQNPRHKITKRGQNVTFRCDPISEHNRLYWYRQTLGQGPEFLTYFQNEAQLEKSRLLSDRFSAERPKGSFSTLEIQRTEQGDSAMYLCASSLDRKGNGYTFGSGTRLTVV.

This clone has only one observation. The chain couples TRBV4-1 to TRBJ2-3, with D possibly being TRBD1 (6 bases). Trimming took 4 bases from V and 3 from J, leaving 17 bases between them. This CDR3 has 16 amino acids. In germline, CDR1 is MGHRA, CDR2 YSYEKL. The CDR3 bases are TGCGCCAGCAGCCCTCACCAAGGACAGAGAACAGATACGCAGTATTTT. Amino acids: CASSPHQGQRTDTQYF.

The sample holds a few counts of this clone. A much larger clone lies one base from this, so it may be a read error. This sample also contains other DNA sequences that code for the same CDR3. This sequence joins TRBV7-3 and TRBJ1-1; TRBD1 aligns across 9 bases. CDR3 size: 13 residues. J was trimmed by 4 bases and V by 5 bases; bases with no gene match: 2. The germline V gene encodes CDR1 SGHTA and CDR2 FQGTGA. In nucleotides, the CDR3 is TGTGCCAGCAGCCTGACAGGGGGCACTGAAGCTTTCTTT. Residues: CASSLTGGTEAFF.

This clone was found a few times. The CDR3 spells CASSDLAGGPGEQYF. For the CDR3, the DNA is TGCGCCAGCAGTGATTTGGCGGGAGGGCCGGGCGAGCAGTACTTC. The gene calls are TRBV10-2 and TRBJ2-5; TRBD2 matches 9 bases. The assigned J gene may be wrong: the sequence end matches TRBJ2-7 better. Germline V gene sequence: CDR1 WSHSY, CDR2 SAAADI. The CDR3 has 15 amino acids.

The chain combines TRBV11-3 with TRBJ2-1; 7 bases line up with TRBD2. CDR3 length: 15 amino acids. CDR1 is SGHNT and CDR2 is YENEEA in the germline V gene. V was pared by 5 bases and J by 5 bases, with 9 bases of the junction left unmatched. In nucleotides, the CDR3 is TGTGCCAGCAGCCGATTTGGGGAGGGAGACAATGAGCAGTTCTTC. Residues: CASSRFGEGDNEQFF.

The chain links TRBV7-2 to TRBJ2-1, with 16 positions matching TRBD2. Germline CDR1 reads SGHTA; CDR2 reads FQGNSA. The length of the CDR3 is 19 residues. The V and J ends lost 0 bases and 3 bases, in that order; junction bases with no gene match: 5. CDR3 sequence reads: CASSLAGTSGRAGYNEQFF. The CDR3, as DNA: TGTGCCAGCAGCTTAGCCGGGACTAGCGGGAGGGCCGGCTACAATGAGCAGTTCTTC. The full variable domain, rest sourced from reference TRBV7-2 and TRBJ2-1, is GAGVSQSPSNKVTEKGKDVELRCDPISGHTALYWYRQSLGQGLEFLIYFQGNSAPDKSGLPSDRFSAERTGGSVSTLTIQRTQQEDSAVYLCASSLAGTSGRAGYNEQFFGPGTRLTVL.

J is TRBJ2-7 and V is TRBV6-1, with TRBD2 as a possible D gene (5 bases). V lost 5 bases, J lost 3 bases, and 11 bases lay in between. CDR3 length: 13 amino acids. From germline, CDR1 is MNHNS and CDR2 SASEGT. This chain's CDR3 is CASSTSNFYEQYF. The CDR3 nucleotides are TGTGCCAGCAGTACTAGTAATTTCTACGAGCAGTACTTC.

The chain employs TRBV7-9 and TRBJ2-7; 12 positions agree with TRBD1. J lost 5 bases, V lost 4 bases, and 12 bases had no gene match. Germline V CDR1 and CDR2: SEHNR, FQNEAQ (reference sequence). The CDR3 is made up of 17 amino acids. The DNA of the CDR3 is TGTGCCAGCAGCTCGTACCGGAGGGACAGGGGGCATAACGAGCAGTACTTC. Translated, it gives CASSSYRRDRGHNEQYF.

J is TRBJ1-1 and V is TRBV10-3; 7 nucleotides agree with TRBD1. The germline CDR1 and CDR2 sequences are ENHRY and SYGVKD. The V segment lost 6 bases and the J segment 5 bases; nucleotides outside the gene matches: 3. The length of the CDR3 is 12 residues. CDR3 region: CAIRPQGTEAFF. CDR3 DNA: TGTGCCATCAGGCCACAGGGGACTGAAGCTTTCTTT.

This chain connects TRBV4-2 to TRBJ1-5, with D unresolved. Trimming left V 0 bases short and J 11 bases short, with 11 bases between. The CDR3 contains 13 residues. Per the germline V gene, CDR1 is LGHNA and CDR2 is YNFKEQ. The DNA of the CDR3 is TGTGCCAGCAGCCAAGAGGGAGGTGGGGCCCAGCATTTT. This encodes CASSQEGGGAQHF.

This clone has only a few counts. The V and J genes are TRBV30 and TRBJ1-4, with D uncertain. The CDR3 runs 12 residues. Trimming removed 4 bases at V and 8 bases at J, with 11 bases between. Germline assignment: CDR1 GTSNPN and CDR2 SVGIG (reference sequence). CDR3 amino acids: CAWKALGEKLFF. CDR3 nucleotides: TGTGCCTGGAAGGCTCTCGGGGAAAAACTGTTTTTT.

This sequence joins TRBV6-6 and TRBJ2-4; the D is unclear. There are 13 residues in the CDR3. CDR1 and CDR2 from the germline V gene are MNHNY and SVGAGI (reference sequence). V was shortened by 0 bases and J by 7 bases, with 7 bases between the two germline ends. The CDR3 reads CASSYSAENIQYF. For the CDR3, the DNA is TGTGCCAGCAGTTACTCCGCGGAGAACATTCAGTACTTC.

The chain carries TRBV28 and TRBJ1-5; D uncertain. Trimming stripped 2 bases from V and 5 bases from J, with 4 bases between. Germline CDR1 and CDR2: MDHEN and SYDVKM. The CDR3 covers 12 residues. The CDR3 loop reads CASSLVYQPQHF. The CDR3 DNA sequence: TGTGCCAGCAGTTTAGTATATCAGCCCCAGCATTTT.

The J gene is TRBJ2-3, the V gene TRBV5-1, with a tentative D call TRBD1 (6 bases). CDR1 is SGHRS and CDR2 is YFSETQ in the germline V gene. Trimming pared 4 bases from V and 3 bases from J, leaving 12 bases between. The CDR3 length is 14 residues. The CDR3 spells CASSGGEVTDTQYF. CDR3 nucleotides: TGCGCCAGCAGCGGGGGCGAGGTAACAGATACGCAGTATTTT.